The entry that follows covers one T cell receptor beta chain sequence. Its antigen is not identified. The length of the CDR3 is 17 residues. Germline values: CDR1 SGHTA, CDR2 FQGNSA. The germline V and J ends were trimmed by 8 bases and 0 bases, with 17 bases remaining between them. This sample was included in a study of post-analysis software for immune sequencing data. Presence of unique molecular identifiers characterized the TCR beta cDNA libraries. TCRdb reprocessed the PCR reads with MiXCR, giving one entry per CDR3 protein. The sample includes hundreds of thousands of distinct CDR3 sequences, approximately 59% seen only once; the top ten take 11%. Study results and limitations: Samples sharing a preparation batch grouped tightly together when assessed by F measure. Patients had higher frequencies than controls of a handful of TRBV segments, including TRBV5-6, TRBV5-1 and TRBV20-1.

This TCR came from a girl aged 2 to 10 with multiple sclerosis. The sequenced material came from blood. The gene calls are TRBV7-2 and TRBJ2-6, with D possibly being TRBD1 or TRBD2 (6 bases each). The CDR3 loop reads CASWGAVHRSGANVLTF. CDR3 coding DNA: TGTGCCAGCTGGGGGGCGGTCCATCGCTCTGGGGCCAACGTCCTGACTTTC.